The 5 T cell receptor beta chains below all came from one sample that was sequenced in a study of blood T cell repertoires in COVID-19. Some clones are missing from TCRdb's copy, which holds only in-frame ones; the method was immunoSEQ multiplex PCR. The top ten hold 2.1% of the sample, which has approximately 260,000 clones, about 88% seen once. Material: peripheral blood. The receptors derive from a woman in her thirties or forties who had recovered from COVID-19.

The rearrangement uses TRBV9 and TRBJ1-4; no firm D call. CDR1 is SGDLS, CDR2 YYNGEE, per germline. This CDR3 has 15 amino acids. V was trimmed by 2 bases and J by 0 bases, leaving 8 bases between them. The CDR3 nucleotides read TGTGCCAGCAGCGTCCTACCTGCAACTAATGAAAAACTGTTTTTT. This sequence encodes CASSVLPATNEKLFF.

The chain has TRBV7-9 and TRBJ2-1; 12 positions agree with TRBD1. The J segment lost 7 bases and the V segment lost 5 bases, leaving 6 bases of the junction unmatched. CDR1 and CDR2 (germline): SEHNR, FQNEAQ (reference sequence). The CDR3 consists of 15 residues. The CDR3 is CASSPRDRGPNEQFF. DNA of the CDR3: TGTGCCAGCAGCCCCCGGGACAGGGGGCCGAATGAGCAGTTCTTC.

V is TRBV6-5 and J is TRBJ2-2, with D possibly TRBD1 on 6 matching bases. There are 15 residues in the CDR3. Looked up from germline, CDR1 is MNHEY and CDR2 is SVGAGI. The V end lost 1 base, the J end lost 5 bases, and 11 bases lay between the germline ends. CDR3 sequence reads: CASSYWGTGTGELFF. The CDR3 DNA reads TGTGCCAGCAGTTACTGGGGAACAGGGACCGGGGAGCTGTTTTTT.

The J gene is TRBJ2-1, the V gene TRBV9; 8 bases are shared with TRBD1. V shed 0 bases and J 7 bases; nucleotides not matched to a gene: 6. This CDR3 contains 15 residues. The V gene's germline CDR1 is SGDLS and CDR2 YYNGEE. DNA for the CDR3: TGTGCCAGCAGCGTAGGACAGGGGAAGGGAAATGAGCAGTTCTTC. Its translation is CASSVGQGKGNEQFF. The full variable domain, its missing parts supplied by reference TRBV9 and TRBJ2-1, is DSGVTQTPKHLITATGQRVTLRCSPRSGDLSVYWYQQSLDQGLQFLIQYYNGEERAKGNILERFSAQQFPDLHSELNLSSLELGDSALYFCASSVGQGKGNEQFFGPGTRLTVL.

CDR3 sequence: CASSDTSLGDTDTQYF. CDR3 in DNA: TGTGCCAGCAGCGACACTAGCTTGGGCGACACAGATACGCAGTATTTT. The V gene is TRBV21-1, the J gene TRBJ2-3; TRBD2 is taken as the D call from the table, unchecked against the DNA. TRBV21-1 is reported as a pseudogene. This CDR3 spans 16 amino acids.